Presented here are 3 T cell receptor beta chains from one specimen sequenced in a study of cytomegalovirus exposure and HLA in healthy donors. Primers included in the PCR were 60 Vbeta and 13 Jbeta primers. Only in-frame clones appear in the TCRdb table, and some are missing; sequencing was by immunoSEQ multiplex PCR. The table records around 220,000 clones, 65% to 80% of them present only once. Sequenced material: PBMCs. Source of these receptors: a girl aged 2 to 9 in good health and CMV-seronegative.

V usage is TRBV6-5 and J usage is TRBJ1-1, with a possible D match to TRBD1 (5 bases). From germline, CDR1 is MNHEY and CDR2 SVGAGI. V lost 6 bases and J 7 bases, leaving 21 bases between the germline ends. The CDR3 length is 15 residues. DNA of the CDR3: TGTGCCAGCAGCCCCCGGCAGGGAGGTAGGAATGAAGCTTTCTTT. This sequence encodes CASSPRQGGRNEAFF.

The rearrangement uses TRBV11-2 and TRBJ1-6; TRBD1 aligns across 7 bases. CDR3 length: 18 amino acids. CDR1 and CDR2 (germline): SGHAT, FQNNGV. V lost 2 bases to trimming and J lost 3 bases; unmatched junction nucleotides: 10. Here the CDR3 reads CASSLYLSRQGYNSPLHF. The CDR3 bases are TGTGCCAGCAGCTTATATCTGTCCCGACAGGGCTATAATTCACCCCTCCACTTT.

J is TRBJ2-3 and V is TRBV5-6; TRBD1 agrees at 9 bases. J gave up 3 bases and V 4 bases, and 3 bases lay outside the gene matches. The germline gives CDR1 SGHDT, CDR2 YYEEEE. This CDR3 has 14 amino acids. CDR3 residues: CASSIGTGTDTQYF. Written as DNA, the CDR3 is TGTGCCAGCAGCATCGGGACAGGGACAGATACGCAGTATTTT.